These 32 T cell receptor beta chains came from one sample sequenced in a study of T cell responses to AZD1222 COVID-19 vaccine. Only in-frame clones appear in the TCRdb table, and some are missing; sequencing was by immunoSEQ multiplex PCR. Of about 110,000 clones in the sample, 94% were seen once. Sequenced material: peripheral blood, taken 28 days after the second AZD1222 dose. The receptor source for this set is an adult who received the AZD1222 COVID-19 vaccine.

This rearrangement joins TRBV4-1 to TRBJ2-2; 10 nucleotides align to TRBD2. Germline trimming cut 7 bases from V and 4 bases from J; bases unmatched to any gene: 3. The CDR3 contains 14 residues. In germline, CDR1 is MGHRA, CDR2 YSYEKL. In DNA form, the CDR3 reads TGCGCCAGCACCCTAGCGGGGGTCACCGGGGAGCTGTTTTTT. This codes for CASTLAGVTGELFF.

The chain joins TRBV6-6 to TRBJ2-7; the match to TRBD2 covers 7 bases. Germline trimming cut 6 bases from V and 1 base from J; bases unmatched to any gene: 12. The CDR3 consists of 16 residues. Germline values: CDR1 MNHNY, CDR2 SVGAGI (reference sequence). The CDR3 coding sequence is TGTGCCAGCAGCCGAGAGGCCTGGGGGGGGTCCTACGAGCAGTACTTC. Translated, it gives CASSREAWGGSYEQYF.

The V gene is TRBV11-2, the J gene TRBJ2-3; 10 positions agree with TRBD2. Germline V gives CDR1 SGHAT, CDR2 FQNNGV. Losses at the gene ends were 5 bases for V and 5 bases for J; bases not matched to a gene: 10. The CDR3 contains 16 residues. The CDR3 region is CASSDWASGSKDTQYF. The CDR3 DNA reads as TGTGCCAGCAGCGACTGGGCTAGCGGGAGTAAAGATACGCAGTATTTT.

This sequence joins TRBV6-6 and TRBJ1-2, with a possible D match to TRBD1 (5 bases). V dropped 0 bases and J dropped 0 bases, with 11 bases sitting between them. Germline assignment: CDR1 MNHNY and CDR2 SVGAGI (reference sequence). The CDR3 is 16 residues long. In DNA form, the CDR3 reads TGTGCCAGCAGTTACTCCCAGGGCCCAGCTAACTATGGCTACACCTTC. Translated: CASSYSQGPANYGYTF.

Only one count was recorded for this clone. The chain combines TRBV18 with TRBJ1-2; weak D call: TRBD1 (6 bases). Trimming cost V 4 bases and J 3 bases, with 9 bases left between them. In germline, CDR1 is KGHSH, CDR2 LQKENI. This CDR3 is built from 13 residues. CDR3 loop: CASSQGGDYGYTF. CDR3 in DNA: TGTGCCAGCTCACAGGGGGGAGACTATGGCTACACCTTC.

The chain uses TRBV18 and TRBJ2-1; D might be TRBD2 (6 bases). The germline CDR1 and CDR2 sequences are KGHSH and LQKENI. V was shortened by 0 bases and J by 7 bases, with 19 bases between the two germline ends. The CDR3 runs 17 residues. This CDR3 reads CASSPPLDGFGGNEQFF. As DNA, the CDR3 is TGTGCCAGCTCACCACCCCTCGACGGGTTTGGGGGGAATGAGCAGTTCTTC.

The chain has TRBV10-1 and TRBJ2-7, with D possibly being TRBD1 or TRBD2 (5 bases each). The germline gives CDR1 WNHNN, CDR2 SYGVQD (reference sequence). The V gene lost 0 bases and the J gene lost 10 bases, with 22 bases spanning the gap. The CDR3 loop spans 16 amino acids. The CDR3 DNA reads TGCGCCAGCAGTGAGTCGGGAAGGGGTAACGAGGGGTTACAGTACTTC. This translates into CASSESGRGNEGLQYF.

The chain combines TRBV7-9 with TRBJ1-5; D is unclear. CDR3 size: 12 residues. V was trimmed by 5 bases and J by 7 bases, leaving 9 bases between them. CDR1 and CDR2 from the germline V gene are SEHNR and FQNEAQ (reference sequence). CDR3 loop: CASSLQRQPQHF. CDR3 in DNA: TGTGCCAGCAGCCTTCAAAGGCAGCCCCAGCATTTT.

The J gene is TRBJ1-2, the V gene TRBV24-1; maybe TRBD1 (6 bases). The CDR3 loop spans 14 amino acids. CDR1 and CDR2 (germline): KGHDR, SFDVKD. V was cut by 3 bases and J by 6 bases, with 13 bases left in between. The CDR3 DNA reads TGTGCCACCAGTGATGGGACATGGTCAAATGGCTACACCTTC. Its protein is CATSDGTWSNGYTF.

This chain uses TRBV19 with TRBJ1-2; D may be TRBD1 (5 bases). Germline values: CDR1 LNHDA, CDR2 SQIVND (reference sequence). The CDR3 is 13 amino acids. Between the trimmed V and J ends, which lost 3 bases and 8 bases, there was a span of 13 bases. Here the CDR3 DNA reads TGTGCCAGTAGTATGGGGAGGGGTCACGGCTACACCTTC. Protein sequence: CASSMGRGHGYTF.

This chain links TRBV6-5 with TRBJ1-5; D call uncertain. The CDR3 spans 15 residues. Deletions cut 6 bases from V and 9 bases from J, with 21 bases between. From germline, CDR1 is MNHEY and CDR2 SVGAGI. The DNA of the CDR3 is TGTGCCAGCAGAGGCACATCCACCATTTCCCCGCCCCAGCATTTT. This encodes CASRGTSTISPPQHF.

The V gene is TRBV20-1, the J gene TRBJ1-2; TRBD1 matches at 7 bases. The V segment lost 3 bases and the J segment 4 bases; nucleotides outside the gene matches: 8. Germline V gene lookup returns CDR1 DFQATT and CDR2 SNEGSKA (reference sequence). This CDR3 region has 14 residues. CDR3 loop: CSASPLQGSYGYTF. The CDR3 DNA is TGCAGTGCTAGTCCCCTACAGGGGTCCTATGGCTACACCTTC.

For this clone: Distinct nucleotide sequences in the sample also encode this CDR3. CDR3 region: CAWSVRGNQPQHF. The CDR3 DNA reads TGTGCCTGGAGTGTACGTGGAAATCAGCCCCAGCATTTT. This chain joins TRBV30 and TRBJ1-5; D is unresolved. The CDR3 sequence is 13 residues long. Trimming pared 0 bases from V and 4 bases from J, leaving 7 bases between. CDR1 is GTSNPN and CDR2 is SVGIG in the germline V gene (reference sequence).

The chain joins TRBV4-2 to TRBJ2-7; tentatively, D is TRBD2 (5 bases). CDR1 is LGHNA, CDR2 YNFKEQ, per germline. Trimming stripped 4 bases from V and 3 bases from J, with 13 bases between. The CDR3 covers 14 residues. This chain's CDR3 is CASSPPGLLYEQYF. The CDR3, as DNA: TGTGCCAGCAGCCCTCCCGGACTCCTCTACGAGCAGTACTTC.

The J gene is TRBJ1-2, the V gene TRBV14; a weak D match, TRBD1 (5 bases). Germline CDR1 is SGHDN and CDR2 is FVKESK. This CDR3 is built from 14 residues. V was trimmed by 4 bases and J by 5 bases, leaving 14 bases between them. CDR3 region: CASSRDPTAYGYTF. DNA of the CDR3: TGTGCCAGCAGCCGGGACCCGACGGCTTATGGCTACACCTTC.

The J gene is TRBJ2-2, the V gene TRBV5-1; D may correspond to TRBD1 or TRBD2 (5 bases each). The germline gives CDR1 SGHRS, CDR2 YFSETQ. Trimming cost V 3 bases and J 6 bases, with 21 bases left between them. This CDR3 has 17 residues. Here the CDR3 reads CASSSGTTEQVAGELFF. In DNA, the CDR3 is TGCGCCAGCAGCTCGGGGACCACCGAACAGGTGGCCGGGGAGCTGTTTTTT. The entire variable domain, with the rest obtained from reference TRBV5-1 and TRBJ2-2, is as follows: KAGVTQTPRYLIKTRGQQVTLSCSPISGHRSVSWYQQTPGQGLQFLFEYFSETQRNKGNFPGRFSGRQFSNSRSEMNVSTLELGDSALYLCASSSGTTEQVAGELFFGEGSRLTVL.

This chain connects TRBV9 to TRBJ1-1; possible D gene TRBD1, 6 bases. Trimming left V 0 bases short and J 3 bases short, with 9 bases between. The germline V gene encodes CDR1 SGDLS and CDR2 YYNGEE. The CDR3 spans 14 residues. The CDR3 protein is CASSVENRDTEAFF. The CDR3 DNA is TGTGCCAGCAGCGTAGAGAACAGGGACACTGAAGCTTTCTTT.

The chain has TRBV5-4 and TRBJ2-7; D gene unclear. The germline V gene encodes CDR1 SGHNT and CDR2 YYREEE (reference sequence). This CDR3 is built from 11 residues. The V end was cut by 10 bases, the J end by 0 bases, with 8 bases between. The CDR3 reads CAFGTSYEQYF. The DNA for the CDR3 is TGTGCCTTCGGCACCTCCTACGAGCAGTACTTC.

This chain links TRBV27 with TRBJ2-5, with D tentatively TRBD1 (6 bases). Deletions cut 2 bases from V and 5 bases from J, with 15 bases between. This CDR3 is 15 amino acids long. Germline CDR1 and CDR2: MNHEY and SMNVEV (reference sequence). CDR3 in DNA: TGTGCCAGCAGTTTAAACAGGGCGGTCGTTGAGACCCAGTACTTC. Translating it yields CASSLNRAVVETQYF.

CDR3 sequence (DNA): TGTGCCAGCAGTTTGGGGCGGGAGGGTCCCTACGAGCAGTACTTC. Encoded protein: CASSLGREGPYEQYF. This chain uses TRBV6-5 with TRBJ2-7, with 9 bases lining up with TRBD2. V lost 4 bases and J lost 2; bases outside the gene matches: 6. Germline values: CDR1 MNHEY, CDR2 SVGAGI. The CDR3 totals 15 residues.

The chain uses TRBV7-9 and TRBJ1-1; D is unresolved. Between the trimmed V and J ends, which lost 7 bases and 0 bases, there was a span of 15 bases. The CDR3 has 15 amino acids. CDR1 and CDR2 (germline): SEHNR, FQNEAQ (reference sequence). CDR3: CASMGFGYMNTEAFF. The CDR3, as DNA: TGTGCCAGCATGGGCTTTGGCTACATGAACACTGAAGCTTTCTTT.

In nucleotides, the CDR3 is TGTGCCAGCTTAACTAGTTCAGGCCACACAGATACGCAGTATTTT. This gives the protein CASLTSSGHTDTQYF. This sequence joins TRBV6-6 and TRBJ2-3, with D possibly TRBD2 on 5 matching bases. The CDR3 has 15 residues. Germline V lookup: CDR1 MNHNY, CDR2 SVGAGI (reference sequence). V was pared by 8 bases and J by 2 bases, with 17 bases between.

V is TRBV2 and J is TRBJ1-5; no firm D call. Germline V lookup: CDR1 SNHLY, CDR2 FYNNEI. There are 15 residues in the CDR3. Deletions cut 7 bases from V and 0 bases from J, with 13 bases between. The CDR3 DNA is TGTGCCAGCACCCCGACCCCATATAGCAATCAGCCCCAGCATTTT. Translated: CASTPTPYSNQPQHF. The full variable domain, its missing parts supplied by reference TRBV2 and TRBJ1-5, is EPEVTQTPSHQVTQMGQEVILRCVPISNHLYFYWYRQILGQKVEFLVSFYNNEISEKSEIFDDQFSVERPDGSNFTLKIRSTKLEDSAMYFCASTPTPYSNQPQHFGDGTRLSIL.

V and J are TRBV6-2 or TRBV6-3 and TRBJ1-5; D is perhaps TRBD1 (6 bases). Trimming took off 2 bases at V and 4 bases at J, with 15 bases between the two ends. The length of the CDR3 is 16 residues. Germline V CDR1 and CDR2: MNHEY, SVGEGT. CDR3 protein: CASSYPRGSGNQPQHF. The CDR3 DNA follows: TGTGCCAGCAGTTACCCAAGGGGGAGTGGTAATCAGCCCCAGCATTTT.

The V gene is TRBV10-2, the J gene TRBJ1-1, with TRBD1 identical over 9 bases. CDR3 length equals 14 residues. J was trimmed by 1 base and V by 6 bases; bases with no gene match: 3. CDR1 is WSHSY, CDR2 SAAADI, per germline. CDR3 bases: TGCGCCAGCAGGAAGGGACAGGGGAACACTGAAGCTTTCTTT. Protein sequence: CASRKGQGNTEAFF.

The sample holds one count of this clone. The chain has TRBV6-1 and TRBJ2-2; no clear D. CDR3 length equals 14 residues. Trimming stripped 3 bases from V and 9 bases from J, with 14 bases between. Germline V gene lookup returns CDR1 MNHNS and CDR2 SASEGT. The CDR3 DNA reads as TGTGCCAGCAGTGACCCCGGGTGGAGCAGGGAGCTGTTTTTT. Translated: CASSDPGWSRELFF.

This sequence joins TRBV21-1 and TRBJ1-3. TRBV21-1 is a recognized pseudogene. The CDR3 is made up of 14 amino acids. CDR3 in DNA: TGTGCCAGCAGCCTGAAAAACAAGAGGAACACCATATATTTT. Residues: CASSLKNKRNTIYF.

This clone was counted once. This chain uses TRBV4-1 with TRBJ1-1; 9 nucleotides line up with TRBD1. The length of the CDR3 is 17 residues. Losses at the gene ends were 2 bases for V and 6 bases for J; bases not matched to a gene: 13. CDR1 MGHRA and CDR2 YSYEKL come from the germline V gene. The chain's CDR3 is CASSQSPAGTGSAEAFF. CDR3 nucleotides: TGCGCCAGCAGCCAAAGTCCGGCCGGGACAGGGAGCGCTGAAGCTTTCTTT.

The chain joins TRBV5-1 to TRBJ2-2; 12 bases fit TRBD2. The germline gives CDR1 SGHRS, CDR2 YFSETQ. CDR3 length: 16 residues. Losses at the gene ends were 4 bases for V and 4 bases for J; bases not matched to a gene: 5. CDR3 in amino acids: CASSPRTSGITGELFF. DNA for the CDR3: TGCGCCAGCAGCCCCCGGACTAGCGGGATCACCGGGGAGCTGTTTTTT.

This chain's CDR3 is CASRQGGRGYTF. The DNA for the CDR3 is TGTGCCAGCAGGCAGGGGGGCCGTGGCTACACCTTC. The gene calls are TRBV27 and TRBJ1-2, with TRBD1 matching over 7 bases. Germline values: CDR1 MNHEY, CDR2 SMNVEV (reference sequence). This CDR3 spans 12 amino acids. Trimming at V came to 6 bases and at J to 7 bases, leaving 5 bases not matched to a gene.

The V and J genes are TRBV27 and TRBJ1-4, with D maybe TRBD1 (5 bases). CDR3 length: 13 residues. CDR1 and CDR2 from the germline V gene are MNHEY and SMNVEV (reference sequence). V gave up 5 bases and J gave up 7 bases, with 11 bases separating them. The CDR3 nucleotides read TGTGCCAGCAGTGGGGGGAAAAGTGAAAAACTGTTTTTT. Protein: CASSGGKSEKLFF.

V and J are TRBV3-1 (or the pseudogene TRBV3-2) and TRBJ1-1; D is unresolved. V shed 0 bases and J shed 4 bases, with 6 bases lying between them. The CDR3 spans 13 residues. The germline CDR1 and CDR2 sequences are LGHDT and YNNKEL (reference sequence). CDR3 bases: TGTGCCAGCAGCCAAGAAGTGAGCACTGAAGCTTTCTTT. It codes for CASSQEVSTEAFF.